This passage covers 12 T cell receptor beta chains from one sample sequenced in a study of T-cell memory formation after mild COVID-19. TCRdb passed the 5' RACE reads through MiXCR, listing each CDR3 protein once. Here the sample spans a few hundred thousand distinct CDR3 sequences, around 27% being singletons. What was sequenced was PBMCs or a T cell subset sorted from them (not recorded which). These receptors were collected from an adult woman who had mild COVID-19 (a few samples of this study predate the infection). Cell type and time point are not known.

V is TRBV6-6 and J is TRBJ2-5, with 8 bases matching TRBD2. The CDR3 is made up of 17 amino acids. Germline CDR1 reads MNHNY; CDR2 reads SVGAGI (reference sequence). V lost 3 bases, J lost 7 bases, and 16 bases stayed unmatched. In DNA form, the CDR3 reads TGTGCCAGCAGTTATACGTCAGTCAGCGGGAGAGGAGCGACCCAGTACTTC. Translated: CASSYTSVSGRGATQYF.

In this sample, this clonotype turned up a few times. This chain connects TRBV24-1 to TRBJ2-1; 13 bases are shared with TRBD2. V trimming: 6 bases; J trimming: 9 bases; junction bases outside the gene matches: 7. Germline V gives CDR1 KGHDR, CDR2 SFDVKD. The CDR3 sequence is 15 residues long. Here the CDR3 reads CATSPGLAGAREQFF. The CDR3 DNA reads as TGTGCCACCAGTCCTGGACTAGCGGGAGCACGTGAGCAGTTCTTC.

This clonotype was seen a few times. The rearrangement joins TRBV25-1 to TRBJ2-6; TRBD1 agrees at 9 bases. Trimming took 7 bases from V and 0 from J; bases not matched to a gene: 4. CDR1 is MGHDK, CDR2 SYGVNS, per germline. The CDR3 has 16 amino acids. The CDR3 spells CASTGQGISGANVLTF. For the CDR3, the DNA is TGTGCCAGCACGGGACAGGGTATCTCTGGGGCCAACGTCCTGACTTTC. The whole variable domain, filled in from reference TRBV25-1 and TRBJ2-6, reads EADIYQTPRYLVIGTGKKITLECSQTMGHDKMYWYQQDPGMELHLIHYSYGVNSTEKGDLSSESTVSRIRTEHFPLTLESARPSHTSQYLCASTGQGISGANVLTFGAGSRLTVL.

This clonotype was counted at least ten times. The chain combines TRBV5-1 with TRBJ2-7; maybe TRBD1 (5 bases). This CDR3 has 14 amino acids. The V gene's germline CDR1 is SGHRS and CDR2 YFSETQ. Trimming pared 0 bases from V and 0 bases from J, leaving 7 bases between. The CDR3 bases are TGCGCCAGCAGCTTGGACAGGAGCTCCTACGAGCAGTACTTC. Translated, it gives CASSLDRSSYEQYF. Full variable domain (outside the CDR3, taken from reference TRBV5-1 and TRBJ2-7): KAGVTQTPRYLIKTRGQQVTLSCSPISGHRSVSWYQQTPGQGLQFLFEYFSETQRNKGNFPGRFSGRQFSNSRSEMNVSTLELGDSALYLCASSLDRSSYEQYFGPGTRLTVT.

The chain is built from TRBV7-2 and TRBJ1-2; 7 bases are a match to TRBD1. The length of the CDR3 is 13 residues. V shed 6 bases, J shed 4 bases, and the junction held 5 bases outside the gene matches. Germline V gene data show CDR1 as SGHTA and CDR2 as FQGNSA. The CDR3 coding sequence is TGTGCCAGCAGGACACGGGACAGCTATGGCTACACCTTC. Translation gives CASRTRDSYGYTF.

The chain recombines TRBV24-1 with TRBJ2-3; perhaps D is TRBD1 or TRBD2 (5 bases each). Germline CDR1 and CDR2: KGHDR and SFDVKD. V shed 4 bases and J shed 8 bases, with 21 bases lying between them. This CDR3 has 16 residues. CDR3: CATSDPPGPPRATQYF. CDR3 nucleotides: TGTGCCACCAGTGACCCCCCGGGACCCCCTCGGGCTACGCAGTATTTT.

This clonotype was observed a few times. The rearrangement links TRBV12-3 or TRBV12-4 to TRBJ1-1; D is undetermined. V lost 2 bases, J lost 0 bases, and 10 bases lay in between. The CDR3 has 15 residues. CDR3 residues: CASSLSRRLNTEAFF. CDR3 nucleotides: TGTGCCAGCAGTTTAAGTCGACGTTTGAACACTGAAGCTTTCTTT.

This clonotype was observed a few times. The rearrangement uses TRBV12-3 or TRBV12-4 and TRBJ2-7; 7 nucleotides agree with TRBD1. The V and J ends lost 6 bases and 8 bases, in that order; junction bases with no gene match: 7. The CDR3 extends over 12 amino acids. The CDR3 region has the DNA TGTGCCAGCAGGGACAGGTTCTTAAAGCAGTACTTC. The encoded protein is CASRDRFLKQYF.

The gene calls are TRBV5-1 and TRBJ2-3; possibly TRBD2 for D (6 bases). This CDR3 contains 16 residues. Germline-derived CDR1 and CDR2 are SGHRS and YFSETQ. The ends were cut back, 3 bases at V and 2 bases at J, with 16 bases in the middle. CDR3 in amino acids: CASSWGERTFTDTQYF. The CDR3 bases are TGCGCCAGCAGCTGGGGGGAGCGGACGTTCACAGATACGCAGTATTTT.

This clonotype was picked up a small number of times. This chain links TRBV20-1 with TRBJ1-1; D is unresolved. Germline lookup yields CDR1 DFQATT and CDR2 SNEGSKA (reference sequence). Between the trimmed V and J ends, which lost 0 bases and 0 bases, there was a span of 8 bases. The CDR3 totals 14 residues. The CDR3 nucleotides are TGCAGTGCTAGAGATAAGCGGCTGAACACTGAAGCTTTCTTT. Encoded protein: CSARDKRLNTEAFF.

The genes are TRBV4-2 and TRBJ1-2, with TRBD1 matching 12 bases. The CDR3 extends over 15 amino acids. V lost 3 bases and J lost 8; bases outside the gene matches: 7. Germline-derived CDR1 and CDR2 are LGHNA and YNFKEQ. CDR3 nucleotides: TGTGCCAGCAGCCAGAGGGACAGGGGGCGAGAGGGCTACACCTTC. Its protein product is CASSQRDRGREGYTF.

The CDR3 here is CATSTFLAQEQFF. Written as DNA, the CDR3 is TGTGCCACCAGTACCTTTTTAGCGCAGGAGCAGTTCTTC. The genes are TRBV24-1 and TRBJ2-1, with D perhaps matching TRBD2 (5 bases). V was trimmed by 6 bases and J by 10 bases, leaving 15 bases between them. This CDR3 is 13 amino acids long. Germline V gene sequence: CDR1 KGHDR, CDR2 SFDVKD.